The 14 T cell receptor beta chains listed next were all sequenced from one sample in a study of blood T cell repertoires in COVID-19. Repertoires were generated with immunoSEQ multiplex PCR, while TCRdb's copy carries only in-frame clones and drops some. Of some 300,000 clones listed, approximately 90% were seen once; the top ten hold more than 2%. Sequenced: peripheral blood. The receptors were sampled from a man aged 18 to 30 with active or convalescent COVID-19.

This clone was found a few times. The DNA is left out, because the CDR3 cannot be placed on it with certainty; the CDR3 is given as TCRdb lists it. The rearrangement joins TRBV6-6 to TRBJ1-5. Looked up from germline, CDR1 is MNHNY and CDR2 is SVGAGI (reference sequence). A total of 14 residues make up the CDR3, ends included. The CDR3 sequence: CATRTFGEGQPQHF.

The chain couples TRBV24-1 to TRBJ2-1; no definite D call. This CDR3 has 13 amino acids. Trimming shortened V by 3 bases and J by 9 bases, and 11 bases separated the two germline ends. Germline V gene data show CDR1 as KGHDR and CDR2 as SFDVKD. This CDR3 reads CATSDARSFEQFF. The CDR3 DNA is TGTGCCACCAGTGATGCCCGGAGTTTTGAGCAGTTCTTC.

This rearrangement joins TRBV6-5 to TRBJ1-2; weak D call: TRBD1 (6 bases). From germline, CDR1 is MNHEY and CDR2 SVGAGI. V lost 2 bases and J 4 bases, leaving 11 bases between the germline ends. This CDR3 has 14 residues. CDR3 nucleotide sequence: TGTGCCAGCAGTTACAGGGGGGGATCCTATGGCTACACCTTC. Amino acid sequence: CASSYRGGSYGYTF.

This chain connects TRBV7-2 to TRBJ2-1; no reliable D call. This CDR3 has 13 residues. In germline, CDR1 is SGHTA, CDR2 FQGNSA. V lost 2 bases to trimming and J lost 4 bases, with 6 bases between them. CDR3 DNA: TGTGCCAGCAGCTTATACAGTTACAATGAGCAGTTCTTC. Translated: CASSLYSYNEQFF. Full variable domain (rest looked up from reference TRBV7-2 and TRBJ2-1): GAGVSQSPSNKVTEKGKDVELRCDPISGHTALYWYRQSLGQGLEFLIYFQGNSAPDKSGLPSDRFSAERTGGSVSTLTIQRTQQEDSAVYLCASSLYSYNEQFFGPGTRLTVL.

CDR3 region: CASSLHSSALHF. For the CDR3, the DNA is TGTGCCAGTAGTTTACATTCTTCCGCCCTCCACTTT. The gene calls are TRBV19 and TRBJ1-6; D uncertain. This CDR3 has 12 amino acids. From germline, CDR1 is LNHDA and CDR2 SQIVND (reference sequence). Trimming left V 5 bases short and J 14 bases short, with 13 bases between.

This clone was observed a few times. The chain is built from TRBV10-2 and TRBJ1-2; TRBD1 matches 7 bases. V shed 4 bases and J 5 bases; nucleotides not matched to a gene: 7. The CDR3 is made up of 14 amino acids. Germline V lookup: CDR1 WSHSY, CDR2 SAAADI. The CDR3 DNA is TGCGCCAGCAGTGTTGCCGGGACAGCTTATGGCTACACCTTC. Its translation is CASSVAGTAYGYTF.

V is TRBV2 and J is TRBJ2-1; TRBD2 aligns across 12 bases. This CDR3 spans 15 amino acids. The germline CDR1 and CDR2 sequences are SNHLY and FYNNEI. V shed 9 bases and J 7 bases; nucleotides not matched to a gene: 10. CDR3 coding DNA: TGTGCCAGAACTAGCGGGAGGTCCCTACGTAATGAGCAGTTCTTC. This sequence encodes CARTSGRSLRNEQFF.

J is TRBJ2-7 and V is TRBV5-1, with 9 bases aligning to TRBD2. The V and J ends lost 2 bases and 3 bases, in that order; junction bases with no gene match: 3. Germline CDR1 and CDR2: SGHRS and YFSETQ. The CDR3 is made up of 14 amino acids. CDR3 sequence: CASSFSSGIYEQYF. For the CDR3, the DNA is TGCGCCAGCAGCTTCTCTAGCGGGATCTACGAGCAGTACTTC.

This chain links TRBV7-9 with TRBJ1-2, with D perhaps matching TRBD1 (6 bases). Per the germline V gene, CDR1 is SEHNR and CDR2 is FQNEAQ (reference sequence). CDR3 size: 11 residues. V was clipped by 1 base and J by 9 bases, with 6 bases between them. The CDR3 sequence: CASSLGDSYTF. CDR3 DNA: TGTGCCAGCAGCTTAGGGGACAGCTACACCTTC.

The table lists this clone with a count of one. The V and J genes are TRBV9 and TRBJ2-4, with a possible D match to TRBD2 (5 bases). In germline, CDR1 is SGDLS, CDR2 YYNGEE. V lost 3 bases and J 6 bases, leaving 16 bases between the germline ends. The CDR3 is made up of 15 amino acids. Here the CDR3 reads CASSGEGGRTNIQYF. CDR3 nucleotides: TGTGCCAGCAGCGGGGAAGGAGGTAGGACAAACATTCAGTACTTC.

The genes are TRBV2 and TRBJ2-5, with TRBD1 matching 7 bases. CDR3 size: 13 residues. The germline gives CDR1 SNHLY, CDR2 FYNNEI. V trimming: 5 bases; J trimming: 2 bases; junction bases outside the gene matches: 2. The CDR3 DNA follows: TGTGCCAGCAGTCAACAGGGGCAAGAGACCCAGTACTTC. Protein: CASSQQGQETQYF.

The CDR3 region has the DNA TGCGCCAGCAGCTTGCACCCGACAGTTGCTGAAGCTTTCTTT. It is translated as CASSLHPTVAEAFF. This chain connects TRBV5-1 to TRBJ1-1, with TRBD1 as a possible D gene (5 bases). Trimming took off 1 base at V and 6 bases at J, with 13 bases between the two ends. The CDR3 loop spans 14 amino acids. Per germline, CDR1 SGHRS and CDR2 YFSETQ.

This clone was observed a single time. This chain joins TRBV28 and TRBJ1-5, with 7 positions matching TRBD1. V shed 4 bases, J shed 7 bases, and the junction held 19 bases outside the gene matches. The CDR3 sequence is 18 residues long. Germline V gene data show CDR1 as MDHEN and CDR2 as SYDVKM. CDR3 nucleotides: TGTGCCAGCAGTTCCCAGGGGGGAAGACAGGGATGGCGGCAGCCCCAGCATTTT. This encodes CASSSQGGRQGWRQPQHF.

This clone showed up just once. The chain joins TRBV25-1 to TRBJ2-1; D is unclear. V was clipped by 5 bases and J by 8 bases, with 4 bases between them. CDR1 and CDR2 from the germline V gene are MGHDK and SYGVNS. The CDR3 length is 10 residues. Written as DNA, the CDR3 is TGTGCCAGCAGTCTCGATGAGCAGTTCTTC. Encoded protein: CASSLDEQFF.